This T cell receptor (beta chain) derives from a study of T cell repertoires in cytomegalovirus infection. Study information: Both CMV infection and a matching HLA type were indicated by public TCR beta signatures.

This CDR3 spans 15 amino acids. With 5 bases clipped from V and 1 base from J, the junction kept 3 bases outside the gene matches. Per the germline V gene, CDR1 is SEHNR and CDR2 is FQNEAQ (reference sequence). General study results and limits: Summed public TCR beta family frequency identified CMV carriers bearing the relevant HLA. Clonotypes of TCR beta that were HLA-C-restricted and CMV-specific dominated the ex vivo response.

TCRdb re-derived calls from the reads in MiXCR, one entry per CDR3 protein. The repertoire has some 200,000 distinct CDR3 sequences, roughly 9% of them found once; the top ten carry approximately 4.3%. This clonotype was seen repeatedly, ten times or more. Its antigen remains unknown. Sequencing was carried out using PBMCs. The J gene is TRBJ2-5, the V gene TRBV7-9, with 11 bases aligning to TRBD2. The receptor was derived from a human donor in good health (CMV status not recorded). Some clones in this sample may be carry-over from other donors' samples. This CDR3 is CASSVSGGAQETQYF. The CDR3 nucleotides are TGTGCCAGCAGCGTTAGCGGGGGGGCCCAAGAGACCCAGTACTTC.